A selection of T cell receptor beta chains follows, all from one sample in a study of identical twins. TCRdb independently ran MiXCR on the 5' RACE reads; one entry per CDR3 protein. The table has 470,000 or so distinct CDR3 sequences, 24% seen once. The same sample was also studied in work on T cells expressing NK-cell markers.

Sequencing was performed on CD4+ T cells sorted from blood. Source of these receptors: a woman under 30 in good health. The CDR3 runs from the conserved cysteine through the conserved F or W. A D gene is named only where the DNA matches it firmly. Clone size, where shown, is once, few, many, or a class for clones that have expanded.

J | D | V | size | CDR3 | DNA
TRBJ2-3 | - | TRBV29-1 | few | CSVSMGPITDTQYF | TGCAGCGTGTCAATGGGGCCTATCACAGATACGCAGTATTTT
TRBJ2-7 | TRBD2 | TRBV20-1 | - | CSAIPGLAGLYEQYF | TGCAGTGCCATCCCGGGACTAGCGGGACTCTACGAGCAGTACTTC
TRBJ1-1 | - | TRBV20-1 | - | CSAQGRRTEAFF | TGCAGTGCTCAGGGGCGACGCACTGAAGCTTTCTTT
TRBJ2-1 | - | TRBV5-6 | few | CASSWGHFNEQFF | TGTGCCAGCAGCTGGGGACACTTCAATGAGCAGTTCTTC
TRBJ2-1 | - | TRBV4-1 | once | CASSQDINSGHNEQFF | TGCGCCAGCAGCCAAGATATAAATAGCGGACACAATGAGCAGTTCTTC
TRBJ1-4 | - | TRBV15 | many | CATSSPAGDGKLFF | TGTGCCACCAGCTCACCCGCTGGGGACGGAAAACTGTTTTTT
TRBJ1-1 | - | TRBV27 | - | CASSLVNPNTEAFF | TGTGCCAGCAGTTTAGTCAACCCGAACACTGAAGCTTTCTTT
TRBJ2-7 | TRBD2 | TRBV10-1 | medium-sized | CASSDGASGSYEQYF | TGCGCCAGCAGTGACGGAGCTAGCGGCTCCTACGAGCAGTACTTC
TRBJ1-1 | - | TRBV7-8 | - | CASSRHSSEAFF | TGTGCCAGCAGCCGACACAGCTCTGAAGCTTTCTTT
TRBJ2-7 | - | TRBV9 | few | CASSPTSFSYEQYF | TGTGCCAGCAGCCCCACTAGCTTTTCCTACGAGCAGTACTTC
TRBJ1-2 | TRBD1 | TRBV3-1 | - | CASSHWDSYGYTF | TGTGCCAGCAGCCACTGGGACAGCTATGGCTACACCTTC
TRBJ2-5 | - | TRBV18 | - | CASSHGQPDVETQYF | TGTGCCAGCTCACATGGACAGCCGGATGTAGAGACCCAGTACTTC
TRBJ1-1 | TRBD1 | TRBV7-2 | - | CASSFDRANTEAFF | TGTGCCAGCAGCTTCGACAGGGCGAACACTGAAGCTTTCTTT
TRBJ2-2 | - | TRBV6-2/TRBV6-3 | - | CASRFGLSNTGELFF | TGTGCCAGCAGATTCGGCCTCTCGAACACCGGGGAGCTGTTTTTT
TRBJ2-5 | TRBD2 | TRBV29-1 | few | CSVSGRGERETQYF | TGCAGCGTTTCAGGGAGGGGAGAGAGGGAGACCCAGTACTTC
TRBJ1-2 | - | TRBV2 | few | CASSAGFNYGYTF | TGTGCCAGCAGTGCTGGCTTTAACTATGGCTACACCTTC
TRBJ2-7 | - | TRBV11-2 | few | CASSLEPGRTYEQYF | TGTGCCAGCAGCTTAGAACCAGGGAGGACCTACGAGCAGTACTTC
TRBJ1-1 | TRBD1 | TRBV5-6 | - | CASLSGTGFRNTEAFF | TGTGCCAGCTTGAGCGGGACAGGGTTTCGGAACACTGAAGCTTTCTTT
TRBJ2-5 | - | TRBV10-3 | few | CAISGSLDQETQYF | TGTGCCATCAGTGGGTCGCTAGACCAAGAGACCCAGTACTTC
TRBJ2-7 | TRBD1 | TRBV15 | few | CATSRDPGGSYEQYF | TGTGCCACCAGCAGAGATCCAGGGGGCTCCTACGAGCAGTACTTC
TRBJ2-5 | - | TRBV15 | few | CATSREGRPSYQETQYF | TGTGCCACCAGCAGAGAAGGGAGACCCTCGTACCAAGAGACCCAGTACTTC
TRBJ1-3 | - | TRBV12-3/TRBV12-4 | many | CASSLGPIARSGNTIYF | TGTGCCAGCAGTTTGGGACCTATTGCCCGATCTGGAAACACCATATATTTT
TRBJ2-5 | TRBD2 | TRBV3-1 | - | CASSPWTSGRFQETQYF | TGTGCCAGCAGCCCGTGGACTAGCGGGAGATTCCAAGAGACCCAGTACTTC
TRBJ2-2 | - | TRBV7-8 | - | CASSQTRLNTGELFF | TGTGCCAGCAGCCAGACTAGATTAAACACCGGGGAGCTGTTTTTT
TRBJ1-4 | - | TRBV29-1 | - | CSVEEAETYEKLFF | TGCAGCGTTGAAGAGGCCGAGACGTATGAAAAACTGTTTTTT
TRBJ1-5 | TRBD1 | TRBV12-3/TRBV12-4 | few | CASRLTGDNQPQHF | TGTGCCAGCAGACTAACAGGGGATAATCAGCCCCAGCATTTT
TRBJ2-1 | - | TRBV20-1 | few | CSAPLNNNEQFF | TGCAGTGCTCCCCTTAACAACAATGAGCAGTTCTTC
TRBJ2-1 | - | TRBV2 | few | CAGRIEGGEQFF | TGTGCCGGCAGGATCGAGGGGGGTGAGCAGTTCTTC
TRBJ1-2 | TRBD1 | TRBV3-1 | - | CASSHPGTGDGYTF | TGTGCCAGCAGCCACCCCGGGACAGGGGACGGCTACACCTTC
TRBJ2-1 | - | TRBV9 | - | CASSVGRGEQFF | TGTGCCAGCAGCGTAGGTCGGGGTGAGCAGTTCTTC
TRBJ2-1 | - | TRBV5-1 | - | CASRDSDNEQFF | TGCGCCAGCCGGGACTCAGACAATGAGCAGTTCTTC
TRBJ2-5 | TRBD2 | TRBV5-1 | few | CASRSAYGRTPETQYF | TGCGCCAGCAGGAGTGCTTACGGGAGGACCCCAGAGACCCAGTACTTC
TRBJ1-5 | - | TRBV20-1 | - | CSATGQGGQPQHF | TGCAGTGCTACAGGGCAAGGGGGACAGCCCCAGCATTTT
TRBJ1-2 | - | TRBV5-1 | few | CASRADSAGFSYGYTF | TGCGCCAGCAGAGCGGACAGCGCCGGCTTTAGCTATGGCTACACCTTC
TRBJ2-1 | TRBD1 | TRBV29-1 | - | CSYQQGEIYNEQFF | TGCAGCTATCAACAGGGGGAGATTTACAATGAGCAGTTCTTC
TRBJ1-3 | - | TRBV12-3/TRBV12-4 | - | CASSTPYRAWGNTIYF | TGTGCCAGCAGTACACCATACAGGGCCTGGGGAAACACCATATATTTT
TRBJ2-5 | TRBD2 | TRBV12-3/TRBV12-4 | few | CASSFPSGRGQETQYF | TGTGCCAGCAGTTTCCCTAGCGGGAGGGGACAAGAGACCCAGTACTTC
TRBJ1-6 | - | TRBV6-5 | - | CASSYDGQGNSPLHF | TGTGCCAGCAGTTACGACGGGCAGGGCAATTCACCCCTCCACTTT
TRBJ2-7 | - | TRBV20-1 | - | CSANVQGSYEQYF | TGCAGTGCTAACGTCCAGGGCTCCTACGAGCAGTACTTC
TRBJ2-1 | - | TRBV20-1 | - | CSARVIRGQYYNEQFF | TGCAGTGCTAGAGTGATTCGCGGACAATATTACAATGAGCAGTTCTTC
TRBJ1-1 | - | TRBV6-5 | few | CASSTRRTEAFF | TGTGCCAGCAGTACGCGCCGCACTGAAGCTTTCTTT
TRBJ2-7 | TRBD2 | TRBV11-2 | - | CASSSGTSGRGETYEQYF | TGTGCCAGCAGCTCGGGGACTAGCGGGAGAGGGGAAACCTACGAGCAGTACTTC